These 4 T cell receptor beta chains share one sample of origin, sequenced in a study of PD-L1 blockade in urothelial cancer. Generated by immunoSEQ multiplex PCR, the TCRdb table keeps only in-frame clones and is missing some. The sample has some 52,000 clones, around 77% seen once. Source: PBMCs, taken around atezolizumab (anti-PD-L1) treatment. Receptors were obtained from a man aged 70-80 years with urothelial cancer.

V usage is TRBV28 and J usage is TRBJ2-6; 7 bases align to TRBD1. J was trimmed by 4 bases and V by 5 bases; bases with no gene match: 5. Germline V lookup: CDR1 MDHEN, CDR2 SYDVKM. The CDR3 loop spans 15 amino acids. The CDR3 spells CASSEGAAGANVLTF. Here the CDR3 DNA reads TGTGCCAGCAGTGAGGGGGCAGCAGGGGCCAACGTCCTGACTTTC.

This clone was counted once. DNA for the CDR3: TGTGCCAGCAGCTTAACTGTAGCGGGGGGTTCCACAGATACGCAGTATTTT. Translated: CASSLTVAGGSTDTQYF. The chain recombines TRBV7-3 with TRBJ2-3; 10 bases agree with TRBD2. The CDR3 runs to 17 residues. Unmatched junction bases numbered 5, after V lost 0 bases and J lost 2 bases. Germline V CDR1 and CDR2: SGHTA, FQGTGA.

The chain is built from TRBV4-3 and TRBJ1-3; no clear D. V was clipped by 1 base and J by 8 bases, with 15 bases between them. Per germline, CDR1 LGHNA and CDR2 YSLEER. The CDR3 runs to 15 residues. DNA for the CDR3: TGCGCCAGCAGCCAAGGGGGTGTAGGGAGAGACACCATATATTTT. It is translated as CASSQGGVGRDTIYF.

CDR3 residues: CASSPAGAGGEETQYF. In DNA form, the CDR3 reads TGTGCCAGCAGCCCCGCGGGTGCGGGGGGTGAAGAGACCCAGTACTTC. The genes are TRBV7-3 and TRBJ2-5; TRBD2 aligns across 8 bases. Germline V lookup: CDR1 SGHTA, CDR2 FQGTGA. The length of the CDR3 is 16 residues. J lost 3 bases, V lost 5 bases, and 11 bases had no gene match.